The 5 T cell receptor beta chains below all came from one sample that was sequenced in a study of blood T cell repertoires in COVID-19. Sequenced by immunoSEQ multiplex PCR; TCRdb stores in-frame clones only, minus some. The profile shows tens of thousands of clones, around 89% of them singletons. What was sequenced was peripheral blood. Receptor source: a man in his fifties or sixties with acute or convalescent COVID-19.

The chain combines TRBV4-1 with TRBJ2-1; maybe TRBD1 (6 bases). Trimming shortened V by 3 bases and J by 8 bases, and 14 bases separated the two germline ends. This CDR3 is 14 amino acids long. Germline V CDR1 and CDR2: MGHRA, YSYEKL. The CDR3 here is CASSQVTSGDEQFF. The CDR3 DNA reads TGCGCCAGCAGCCAGGTAACCTCAGGGGATGAGCAGTTCTTC.

CDR3 DNA sequence: TGTGCCAGCAGTAAGGGGGACAGACCCCATGGGGAGCAGTACTTC. Translating gives CASSKGDRPHGEQYF. V usage is TRBV5-5 and J usage is TRBJ2-7; 7 nucleotides line up with TRBD1. The CDR3 has 15 residues. Germline lookup yields CDR1 SGHKS and CDR2 YYEKEE (reference sequence). Losses at the gene ends were 5 bases for V and 7 bases for J; bases not matched to a gene: 15.

The V and J genes are TRBV24-1 and TRBJ2-5; perhaps TRBD1 as D (6 bases). This CDR3 spans 12 amino acids. Germline V lookup: CDR1 KGHDR, CDR2 SFDVKD. V gave up 9 bases and J gave up 2 bases, with 9 bases separating them. DNA of the CDR3: TGTGCCACCGGACAGACACAAGAGACCCAGTACTTC. As protein: CATGQTQETQYF.

This clone was recorded once. V and J are TRBV27 and TRBJ2-2, with 8 bases fitting TRBD1. The CDR3 is 16 residues long. Germline V gene sequence: CDR1 MNHEY, CDR2 SMNVEV (reference sequence). Trimming at V came to 4 bases and at J to 4 bases, leaving 8 bases not matched to a gene. The CDR3 loop is CASSYRTGLSTGELFF. The CDR3 nucleotides read TGTGCCAGCAGTTACCGGACAGGGTTGAGCACCGGGGAGCTGTTTTTT.

The V call is TRBV29-1, the J call TRBJ1-1; 9 bases agree with TRBD1. This CDR3 contains 17 residues. V lost 6 bases to trimming and J lost 1 base; unmatched junction nucleotides: 15. Germline loops: CDR1 SQVTM, CDR2 ANQGSEA. For the CDR3, the DNA is TGCAGCGTGCATATACTGGGGACAGGGTTTCCGAACACTGAAGCTTTCTTT. Translating it yields CSVHILGTGFPNTEAFF.